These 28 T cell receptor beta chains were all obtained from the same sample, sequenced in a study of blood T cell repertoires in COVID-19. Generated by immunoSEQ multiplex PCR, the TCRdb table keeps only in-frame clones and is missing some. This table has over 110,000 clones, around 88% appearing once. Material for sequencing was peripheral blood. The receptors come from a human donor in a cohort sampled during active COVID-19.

The CDR3 DNA is TGCGCCAGCAGCTTCGGGGGGTCTGGGGGAGAGACCCAGTACTTC. Translation: CASSFGGSGGETQYF. The rearrangement uses TRBV5-1 and TRBJ2-5, with TRBD2 matching over 7 bases. This CDR3 comprises 15 residues. With V trimmed by 2 bases and J by 4 bases, 8 bases remained unmatched. Germline V gives CDR1 SGHRS, CDR2 YFSETQ.

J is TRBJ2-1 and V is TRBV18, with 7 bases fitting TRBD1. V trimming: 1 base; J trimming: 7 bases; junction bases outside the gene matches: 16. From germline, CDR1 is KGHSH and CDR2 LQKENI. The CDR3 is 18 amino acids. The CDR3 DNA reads TGTGCCAGCTCACCACGTCTAGACCACAGGGGCCTACAGAATGAGCAGTTCTTC. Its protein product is CASSPRLDHRGLQNEQFF.

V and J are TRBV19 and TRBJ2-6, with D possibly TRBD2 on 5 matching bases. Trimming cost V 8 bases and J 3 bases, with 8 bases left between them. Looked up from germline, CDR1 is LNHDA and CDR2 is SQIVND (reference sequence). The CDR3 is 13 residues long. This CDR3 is CASRGIGANVLTF. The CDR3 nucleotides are TGTGCCAGTCGGGGAATTGGGGCCAACGTCCTGACTTTC.

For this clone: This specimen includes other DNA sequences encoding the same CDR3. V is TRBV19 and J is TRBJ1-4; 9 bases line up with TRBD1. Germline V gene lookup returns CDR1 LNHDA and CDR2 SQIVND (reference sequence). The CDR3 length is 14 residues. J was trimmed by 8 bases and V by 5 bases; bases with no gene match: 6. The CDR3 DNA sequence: TGTGCCAGTAGTCCGGGACAGGGAGGGGAAAAACTGTTTTTT. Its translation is CASSPGQGGEKLFF.

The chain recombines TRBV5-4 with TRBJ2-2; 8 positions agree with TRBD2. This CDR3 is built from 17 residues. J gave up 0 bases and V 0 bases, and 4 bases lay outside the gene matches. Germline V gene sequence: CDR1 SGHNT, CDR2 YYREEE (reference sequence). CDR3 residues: CASSLATGGANTGELFF. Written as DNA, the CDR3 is TGTGCCAGCAGCTTGGCGACGGGAGGGGCGAACACCGGGGAGCTGTTTTTT.

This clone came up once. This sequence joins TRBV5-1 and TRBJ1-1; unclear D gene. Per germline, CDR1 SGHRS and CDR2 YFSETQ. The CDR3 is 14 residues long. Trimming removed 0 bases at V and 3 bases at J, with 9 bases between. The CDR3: CASSLVGEDTEAFF. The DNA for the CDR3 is TGCGCCAGCAGCTTGGTGGGTGAGGACACTGAAGCTTTCTTT. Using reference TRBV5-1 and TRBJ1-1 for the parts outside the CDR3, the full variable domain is KAGVTQTPRYLIKTRGQQVTLSCSPISGHRSVSWYQQTPGQGLQFLFEYFSETQRNKGNFPGRFSGRQFSNSRSEMNVSTLELGDSALYLCASSLVGEDTEAFFGQGTRLTVV.

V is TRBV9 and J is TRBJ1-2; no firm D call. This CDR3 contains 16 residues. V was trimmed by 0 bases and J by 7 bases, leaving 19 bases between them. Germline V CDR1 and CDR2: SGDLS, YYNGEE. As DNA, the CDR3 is TGTGCCAGCAGCGTAGCTGGCACATTACATCCCTCTGGCTACACCTTC. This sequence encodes CASSVAGTLHPSGYTF.

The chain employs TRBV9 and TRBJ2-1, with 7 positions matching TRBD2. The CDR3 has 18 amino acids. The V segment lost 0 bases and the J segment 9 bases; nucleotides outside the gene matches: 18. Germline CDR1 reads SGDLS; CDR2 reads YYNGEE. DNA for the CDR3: TGTGCCAGCAGCGTAGCTTCCCCCCGGCTAGCTGGGGGGGGTGAGCAGTTCTTC. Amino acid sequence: CASSVASPRLAGGGEQFF.

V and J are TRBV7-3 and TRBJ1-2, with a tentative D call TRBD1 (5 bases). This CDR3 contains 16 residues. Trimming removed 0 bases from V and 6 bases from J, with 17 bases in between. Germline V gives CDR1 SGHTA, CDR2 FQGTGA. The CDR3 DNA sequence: TGTGCCAGCAGCTTAACTCCCAGGGTGGGGAAAGATGGCTACACCTTC. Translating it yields CASSLTPRVGKDGYTF.

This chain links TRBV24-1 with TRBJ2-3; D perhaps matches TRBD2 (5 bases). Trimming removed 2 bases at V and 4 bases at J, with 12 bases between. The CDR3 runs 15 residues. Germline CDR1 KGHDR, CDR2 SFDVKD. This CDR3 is CATSDSRGEPDTQYF. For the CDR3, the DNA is TGTGCCACCAGTGATTCTCGTGGGGAGCCAGATACGCAGTATTTT.

The CDR3 DNA reads as TGTGCCAGCAGCCTGCTCGGGGGAAGGAACACTGAAGCTTTCTTT. This gives the protein CASSLLGGRNTEAFF. This sequence joins TRBV3-1 (or the pseudogene TRBV3-2) and TRBJ1-1, with D possibly TRBD1 on 5 matching bases. This CDR3 has 15 amino acids. The V gene's germline CDR1 is LGHDT and CDR2 YNNKEL (reference sequence). The V end lost 4 bases, the J end lost 1 base, and 13 bases lay between the germline ends.

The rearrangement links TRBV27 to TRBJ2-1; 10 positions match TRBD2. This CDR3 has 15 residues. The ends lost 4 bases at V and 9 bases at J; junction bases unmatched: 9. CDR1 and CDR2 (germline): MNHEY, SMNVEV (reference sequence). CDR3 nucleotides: TGTGCCAGCAGTTCCCTGAAAGAGCGGGGGGGTGAGCAGTTCTTC. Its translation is CASSSLKERGGEQFF.

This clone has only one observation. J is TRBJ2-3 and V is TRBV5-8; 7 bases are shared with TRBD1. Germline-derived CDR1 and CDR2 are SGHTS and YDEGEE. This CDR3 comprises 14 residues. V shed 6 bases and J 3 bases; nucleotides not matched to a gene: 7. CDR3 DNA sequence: TGTGCCAGCAACGAGGGGGCGACGACAGATACGCAGTATTTT. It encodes CASNEGATTDTQYF.

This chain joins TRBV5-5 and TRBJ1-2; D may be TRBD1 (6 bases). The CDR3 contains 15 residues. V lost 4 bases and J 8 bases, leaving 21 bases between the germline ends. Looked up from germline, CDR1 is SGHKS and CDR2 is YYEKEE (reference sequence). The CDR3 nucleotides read TGTGCCAGCAGCAGCCGGGCCCAGGGGTTTAGAGGCTACACCTTC. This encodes CASSSRAQGFRGYTF.

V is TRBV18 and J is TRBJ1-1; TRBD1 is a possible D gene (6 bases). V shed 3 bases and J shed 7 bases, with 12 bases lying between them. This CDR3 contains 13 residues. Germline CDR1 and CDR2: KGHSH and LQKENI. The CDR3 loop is CASSPAGAGEAFF. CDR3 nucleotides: TGTGCCAGCTCACCCGCGGGGGCGGGTGAAGCTTTCTTT.

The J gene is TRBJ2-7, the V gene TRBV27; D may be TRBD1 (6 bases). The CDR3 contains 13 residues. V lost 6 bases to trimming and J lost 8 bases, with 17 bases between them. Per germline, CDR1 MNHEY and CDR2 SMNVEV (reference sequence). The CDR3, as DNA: TGTGCCAGCAGAAATTCAGGACAGCCCCAGCAGTACTTC. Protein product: CASRNSGQPQQYF.

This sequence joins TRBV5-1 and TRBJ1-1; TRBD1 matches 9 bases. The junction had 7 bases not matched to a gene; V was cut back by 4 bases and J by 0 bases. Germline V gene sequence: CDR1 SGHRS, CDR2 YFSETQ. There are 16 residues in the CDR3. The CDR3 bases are TGCGCCAGCAGCCCCCGACAGGGGGTGATGAACACTGAAGCTTTCTTT. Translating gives CASSPRQGVMNTEAFF.

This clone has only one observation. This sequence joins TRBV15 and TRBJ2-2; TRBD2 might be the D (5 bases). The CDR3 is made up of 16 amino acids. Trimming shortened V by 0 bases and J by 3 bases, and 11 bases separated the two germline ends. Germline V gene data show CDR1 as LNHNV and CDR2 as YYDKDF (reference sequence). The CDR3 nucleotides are TGTGCCACCAGCAGAGATCTCCAGGACTACACCGGGGAGCTGTTTTTT. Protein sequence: CATSRDLQDYTGELFF.

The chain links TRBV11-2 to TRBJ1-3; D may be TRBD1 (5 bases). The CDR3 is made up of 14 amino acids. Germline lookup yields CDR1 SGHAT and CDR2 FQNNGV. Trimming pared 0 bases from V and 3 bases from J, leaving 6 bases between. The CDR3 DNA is TGTGCCAGCAGCTTAGAAGGACATGGAAACACCATATATTTT. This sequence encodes CASSLEGHGNTIYF. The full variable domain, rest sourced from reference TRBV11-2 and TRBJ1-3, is EAGVAQSPRYKIIEKRQSVAFWCNPISGHATLYWYQQILGQGPKLLIQFQNNGVVDDSQLPKDRFSAERLKGVDSTLKIQPAKLEDSAVYLCASSLEGHGNTIYFGEGSWLTVV.

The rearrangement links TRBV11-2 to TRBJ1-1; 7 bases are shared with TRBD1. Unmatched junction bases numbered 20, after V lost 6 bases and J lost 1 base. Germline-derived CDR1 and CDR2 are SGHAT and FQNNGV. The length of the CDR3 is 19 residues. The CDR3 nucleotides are TGTGCCAGCAGAGGGGCTAGCCGGGACAGAGTCTTTAGGAACACTGAAGCTTTCTTT. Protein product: CASRGASRDRVFRNTEAFF.

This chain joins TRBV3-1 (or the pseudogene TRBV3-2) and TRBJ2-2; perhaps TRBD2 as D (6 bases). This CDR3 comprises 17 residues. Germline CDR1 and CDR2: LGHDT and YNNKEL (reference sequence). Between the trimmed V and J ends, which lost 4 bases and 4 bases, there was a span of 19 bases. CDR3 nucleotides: TGTGCCAGCAGCCCCCTAAGACGCGGGGTCCTCACCGGGGAGCTGTTTTTT. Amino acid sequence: CASSPLRRGVLTGELFF.

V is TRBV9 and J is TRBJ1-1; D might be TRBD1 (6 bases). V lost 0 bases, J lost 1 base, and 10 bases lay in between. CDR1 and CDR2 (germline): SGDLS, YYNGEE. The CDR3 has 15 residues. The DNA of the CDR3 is TGTGCCAGCAGCGTAGATCTGGGGGCGAACACTGAAGCTTTCTTT. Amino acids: CASSVDLGANTEAFF. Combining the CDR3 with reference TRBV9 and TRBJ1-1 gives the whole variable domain DSGVTQTPKHLITATGQRVTLRCSPRSGDLSVYWYQQSLDQGLQFLIQYYNGEERAKGNILERFSAQQFPDLHSELNLSSLELGDSALYFCASSVDLGANTEAFFGQGTRLTVV.

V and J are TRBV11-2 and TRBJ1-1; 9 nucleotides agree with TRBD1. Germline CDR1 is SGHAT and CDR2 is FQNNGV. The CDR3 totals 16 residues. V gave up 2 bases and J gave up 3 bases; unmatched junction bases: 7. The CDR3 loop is CASSLKGTGLDTEAFF. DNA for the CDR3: TGTGCCAGCAGCTTAAAGGGGACAGGGTTGGACACTGAAGCTTTCTTT.

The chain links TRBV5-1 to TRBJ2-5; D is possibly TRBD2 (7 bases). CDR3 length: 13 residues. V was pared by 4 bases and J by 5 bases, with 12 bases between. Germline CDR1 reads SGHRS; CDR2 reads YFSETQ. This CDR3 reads CASSRGAGETQYF. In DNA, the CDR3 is TGCGCCAGCAGCCGGGGGGCCGGGGAGACCCAGTACTTC. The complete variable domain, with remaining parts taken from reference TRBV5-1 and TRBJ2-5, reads KAGVTQTPRYLIKTRGQQVTLSCSPISGHRSVSWYQQTPGQGLQFLFEYFSETQRNKGNFPGRFSGRQFSNSRSEMNVSTLELGDSALYLCASSRGAGETQYFGPGTRLLVL.

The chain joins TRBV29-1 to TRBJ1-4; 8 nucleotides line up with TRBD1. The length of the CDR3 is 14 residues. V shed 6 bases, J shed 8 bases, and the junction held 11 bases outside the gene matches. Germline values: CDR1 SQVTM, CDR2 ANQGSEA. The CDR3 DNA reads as TGCAGCGTGAGGGCAGGGGGCCTAAGCGAAAAACTGTTTTTT. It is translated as CSVRAGGLSEKLFF.

The CDR3, as DNA: TGTGCCAGCAGCATCACTACAGGGGAAATGAATGAGCAGTTCTTC. It translates to CASSITTGEMNEQFF. This chain links TRBV9 with TRBJ2-1, with 7 bases matching TRBD1. Germline V gene sequence: CDR1 SGDLS, CDR2 YYNGEE. V shed 4 bases and J 7 bases; nucleotides not matched to a gene: 11. The CDR3 is 15 residues long.

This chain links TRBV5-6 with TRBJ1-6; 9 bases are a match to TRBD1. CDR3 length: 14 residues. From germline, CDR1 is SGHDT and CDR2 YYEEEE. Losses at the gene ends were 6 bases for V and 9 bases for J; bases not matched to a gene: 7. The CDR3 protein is CASKTGQGTSPLHF. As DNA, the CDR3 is TGTGCCAGCAAAACAGGACAGGGGACTTCACCCCTCCACTTT.

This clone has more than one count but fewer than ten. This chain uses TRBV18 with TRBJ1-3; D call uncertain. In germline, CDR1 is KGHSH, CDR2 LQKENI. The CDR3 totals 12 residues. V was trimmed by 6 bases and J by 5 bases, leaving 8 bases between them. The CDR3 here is CASSQERNTIYF. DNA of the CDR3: TGTGCCAGCTCGCAGGAACGAAACACCATATATTTT.